This T cell receptor (beta chain) was identified during a study of cytomegalovirus exposure and HLA in healthy donors. Study-wide points: CMV antigen specificity was confirmed in vitro for three CMV-associated chains.

On this clone itself: What it binds is not known.

Looked up from germline, CDR1 is KGHSH and CDR2 is LQKENI. This CDR3 spans 14 amino acids. V lost 4 bases and J lost 4, with 10 bases in between. 13 Jbeta primers and 60 Vbeta primers were used for the PCR. Method: immunoSEQ multiplex PCR; TCRdb's copy keeps in-frame clones and lacks some. The profile covers roughly 180,000 clones, with around 81% appearing a single time and about 1.9% taken by the ten largest. The clonotype was recovered from a young woman in good health and CMV-seropositive. Sequenced: PBMCs. V is TRBV18 and J is TRBJ1-4; a possible D gene is TRBD1 (6 bases). CDR3 DNA: TGTGCCAGCTCACTGGCCAGGGGTAATGAAAAACTGTTTTTT. This codes for CASSLARGNEKLFF.